The rows below give T cell receptor beta chains drawn from one sample of a study of Tregs in tolerant kidney transplant recipients. TCRdb's table, derived via immunoSEQ multiplex PCR, lists solely in-frame clones and lacks some. The data contain 110,000 or so clones, roughly nine tenths of them seen just once; the ten biggest clones take up more than 0.45%. The sequenced sample was CD4+ T cells from blood. These receptors came from a human donor in good health. Each CDR3 is given with its conserved first and last residue. A D gene is named only where the DNA matches it firmly. Where a row states a size, it is once, few, many or the class of an expanded clone; other rows omit it.

clone_size: -; cdr3_length: 13; j_call: TRBJ1-2; d_call: -; v_call: TRBV11-2; cdr3_aa: CASSLGRNYGYTF; cdr3_nt: TGTGCCAGCAGCTTAGGCAGGAACTATGGCTACACCTTC
clone_size: -; cdr3_length: 14; j_call: TRBJ1-1; d_call: -; v_call: TRBV2; cdr3_aa: CASSDYGVNTEAFF; cdr3_nt: TGTGCCAGCAGTGACTACGGTGTGAACACTGAAGCTTTCTTT
clone_size: -; cdr3_length: 16; j_call: TRBJ2-1; d_call: TRBD2; v_call: TRBV6-1; cdr3_aa: CASSGTSELGYNEQFF; cdr3_nt: TGTGCCAGCAGTGGGACTAGCGAGTTGGGATACAATGAGCAGTTCTTC
clone_size: -; cdr3_length: 14; j_call: TRBJ1-3; d_call: -; v_call: TRBV7-3; cdr3_aa: CASSLTGAGNTIYF; cdr3_nt: TGTGCCAGCAGCTTAACGGGGGCCGGAAACACCATATATTTT
clone_size: -; cdr3_length: 13; j_call: TRBJ2-1; d_call: -; v_call: TRBV7-9; cdr3_aa: CASSLGPGFEQFF; cdr3_nt: TGTGCCAGCAGCTTGGGCCCCGGATTTGAGCAGTTCTTC
clone_size: -; cdr3_length: 14; j_call: TRBJ2-5; d_call: -; v_call: TRBV18; cdr3_aa: CASSPQTGQETQYF; cdr3_nt: TGTGCCAGCTCACCACAAACGGGCCAAGAGACCCAGTACTTC
clone_size: -; cdr3_length: 17; j_call: TRBJ2-2; d_call: TRBD1; v_call: TRBV9; cdr3_aa: CASSALRGTGGIGELFF; cdr3_nt: TGTGCCAGCAGCGCACTGCGGGGGACAGGGGGCATCGGGGAGCTGTTTTTT
clone_size: once; cdr3_length: 12; j_call: TRBJ2-3; d_call: -; v_call: TRBV5-1; cdr3_aa: CASSFRADTQYF; cdr3_nt: TGCGCCAGCAGCTTCCGGGCCGATACGCAGTATTTT
clone_size: -; cdr3_length: 14; j_call: TRBJ2-7; d_call: TRBD2; v_call: TRBV11-2; cdr3_aa: CASSSTSGSYEQYF; cdr3_nt: TGTGCCAGCAGCTCGACTAGCGGATCTTACGAGCAGTACTTC
clone_size: -; cdr3_length: 20; j_call: TRBJ2-6; d_call: TRBD1; v_call: TRBV7-8; cdr3_aa: CASSYLRTGNRDSGANVLTF; cdr3_nt: TGTGCCAGCAGCTATCTTCGGACAGGGAACCGAGACTCTGGGGCCAACGTCCTGACTTTC
clone_size: -; cdr3_length: 14; j_call: TRBJ2-7; d_call: -; v_call: TRBV7-8; cdr3_aa: CASSSRRFADEQYF; cdr3_nt: TGTGCCAGCAGCTCTCGTAGGTTCGCCGACGAGCAGTACTTC
clone_size: -; cdr3_length: 15; j_call: TRBJ2-5; d_call: -; v_call: TRBV7-8; cdr3_aa: CASSLALTRQETQYF; cdr3_nt: TGTGCCAGCAGCTTAGCCCTAACCCGACAAGAGACCCAGTACTTC
clone_size: -; cdr3_length: 17; j_call: TRBJ2-2; d_call: TRBD2; v_call: TRBV4-1; cdr3_aa: CASRRGGGGAFTGELFF; cdr3_nt: TGCGCCAGCAGGAGAGGAGGCGGGGGGGCCTTCACCGGGGAGCTGTTTTTT
clone_size: -; cdr3_length: 14; j_call: TRBJ2-7; d_call: -; v_call: TRBV19; cdr3_aa: CASSIGLPPYEQYF; cdr3_nt: TGTGCCAGTAGTATCGGACTACCGCCCTACGAGCAGTACTTC
clone_size: -; cdr3_length: 17; j_call: TRBJ2-3; d_call: -; v_call: TRBV11-2; cdr3_aa: CASSRPTGVRGTDTQYF; cdr3_nt: TGTGCCAGCAGCCGGCCCACGGGGGTGCGTGGCACAGATACGCAGTATTTT
clone_size: -; cdr3_length: 13; j_call: TRBJ2-4; d_call: -; v_call: TRBV6-6; cdr3_aa: CASIQGMRNIQYF; cdr3_nt: TGTGCCAGCATTCAGGGGATGAGAAACATTCAGTACTTC
clone_size: -; cdr3_length: 13; j_call: TRBJ1-1; d_call: -; v_call: TRBV6-1; cdr3_aa: CASNARKSTEAFF; cdr3_nt: TGTGCCAGCAACGCACGGAAGAGCACTGAAGCTTTCTTT
clone_size: -; cdr3_length: 15; j_call: TRBJ2-7; d_call: -; v_call: TRBV7-6; cdr3_aa: CASSLALANLYEQYF; cdr3_nt: TGTGCCAGCAGCTTAGCGCTAGCTAACCTTTACGAGCAGTACTTC
clone_size: -; cdr3_length: 14; j_call: TRBJ2-1; d_call: -; v_call: TRBV29-1; cdr3_aa: CSVETGRAYNEQFF; cdr3_nt: TGCAGCGTTGAAACAGGGCGGGCGTACAATGAGCAGTTCTTC
clone_size: -; cdr3_length: 15; j_call: TRBJ1-2; d_call: -; v_call: TRBV7-2; cdr3_aa: CASSSYTGWNYGYTF; cdr3_nt: TGTGCCAGCAGCTCGTACACAGGGTGGAACTATGGCTACACCTTC
clone_size: -; cdr3_length: 14; j_call: TRBJ1-5; d_call: -; v_call: TRBV19; cdr3_aa: CASSDSYSNQPQHF; cdr3_nt: TGTGCCAGTAGTGACAGTTATAGCAATCAGCCCCAGCATTTT
clone_size: few; cdr3_length: 12; j_call: TRBJ2-3; d_call: -; v_call: TRBV2; cdr3_aa: CASSRITDTQYF; cdr3_nt: TGTGCCAGCAGCCGAATCACAGATACGCAGTATTTT
clone_size: once; cdr3_length: 16; j_call: TRBJ2-3; d_call: TRBD1; v_call: TRBV7-7; cdr3_aa: CASSLDLDRAADTQYF; cdr3_nt: TGTGCCAGCAGCTTAGACCTCGACAGGGCAGCAGATACGCAGTATTTT
clone_size: -; cdr3_length: 17; j_call: TRBJ1-2; d_call: -; v_call: TRBV19; cdr3_aa: CARVERRAPAGNYGYTF; cdr3_nt: TGTGCCAGAGTAGAGAGGAGGGCGCCCGCCGGTAACTATGGCTACACCTTC
clone_size: -; cdr3_length: 15; j_call: TRBJ2-5; d_call: -; v_call: TRBV7-9; cdr3_aa: CASSGVGGEGETQYF; cdr3_nt: TGTGCCAGCAGCGGTGTTGGCGGCGAGGGAGAGACCCAGTACTTC
clone_size: -; cdr3_length: 14; j_call: TRBJ1-2; d_call: TRBD1; v_call: TRBV19; cdr3_aa: CASSPNPGGYGYTF; cdr3_nt: TGTGCCAGTAGCCCTAATCCAGGGGGATATGGCTACACCTTC
clone_size: -; cdr3_length: 14; j_call: TRBJ1-1; d_call: -; v_call: TRBV5-1; cdr3_aa: CASSGRAENTEAFF; cdr3_nt: TGCGCCAGCAGCGGTCGGGCCGAGAACACTGAAGCTTTCTTT
clone_size: -; cdr3_length: 13; j_call: TRBJ2-7; d_call: TRBD1; v_call: TRBV7-9; cdr3_aa: CASRGTGPYEQYF; cdr3_nt: TGTGCCAGCCGTGGGACAGGGCCCTACGAGCAGTACTTC
clone_size: -; cdr3_length: 14; j_call: TRBJ1-2; d_call: -; v_call: TRBV7-8; cdr3_aa: CASSFQGEVEGYTF; cdr3_nt: TGTGCCAGCAGCTTTCAGGGTGAGGTGGAAGGCTACACCTTC
clone_size: -; cdr3_length: 14; j_call: TRBJ2-2; d_call: -; v_call: TRBV19; cdr3_aa: CASSIRRSAGELFF; cdr3_nt: TGTGCCAGTAGTATAAGGCGGAGCGCCGGGGAGCTGTTTTTT
clone_size: -; cdr3_length: 16; j_call: TRBJ2-1; d_call: -; v_call: TRBV6-1; cdr3_aa: CASSEEGDYTYNEQFF; cdr3_nt: TGTGCCAGCAGTGAAGAGGGGGACTACACATACAATGAGCAGTTCTTC
clone_size: few; cdr3_length: 14; j_call: TRBJ1-2; d_call: -; v_call: TRBV7-9; cdr3_aa: CASSLETAPGGYTF; cdr3_nt: TGTGCCAGCAGCTTAGAGACGGCACCCGGGGGCTACACCTTC
clone_size: -; cdr3_length: 16; j_call: TRBJ2-3; d_call: TRBD2; v_call: TRBV6-5; cdr3_aa: CASSLLAGATTDTQYF; cdr3_nt: TGTGCCAGCAGTTTACTAGCGGGAGCCACCACAGATACGCAGTATTTT
clone_size: -; cdr3_length: 13; j_call: TRBJ2-2; d_call: -; v_call: TRBV27; cdr3_aa: CASSSSITGELFF; cdr3_nt: TGTGCCAGCAGTTCATCAATCACCGGGGAGCTGTTTTTT
clone_size: -; cdr3_length: 12; j_call: TRBJ1-3; d_call: -; v_call: TRBV6-1; cdr3_aa: CASSYSGNTIYF; cdr3_nt: TGTGCCAGCAGTTACTCTGGAAACACCATATATTTT
clone_size: -; cdr3_length: 13; j_call: TRBJ2-5; d_call: -; v_call: TRBV18; cdr3_aa: CASSLGGLETQYF; cdr3_nt: TGTGCCAGCTCACTGGGGGGCCTTGAGACCCAGTACTTC
clone_size: once; cdr3_length: 15; j_call: TRBJ1-5; d_call: -; v_call: TRBV4-1; cdr3_aa: CASSQVSGANQPQHF; cdr3_nt: TGCGCCAGCAGCCAAGTATCAGGGGCCAATCAGCCCCAGCATTTT
clone_size: once; cdr3_length: 15; j_call: TRBJ1-5; d_call: -; v_call: TRBV30; cdr3_aa: CAWSVPYEYNQPQHF; cdr3_nt: TGTGCCTGGAGTGTACCCTACGAGTACAATCAGCCCCAGCATTTT
clone_size: -; cdr3_length: 14; j_call: TRBJ2-3; d_call: TRBD1; v_call: TRBV5-1; cdr3_aa: CASRQGAREDTQYF; cdr3_nt: TGCGCCAGCAGGCAGGGGGCGCGGGAAGATACGCAGTATTTT
clone_size: -; cdr3_length: 16; j_call: TRBJ1-4; d_call: -; v_call: TRBV5-8; cdr3_aa: CASSKKDGRINEKLFF; cdr3_nt: TGTGCCAGCAGTAAAAAGGACGGCCGGATTAATGAAAAACTGTTTTTT
clone_size: -; cdr3_length: 15; j_call: TRBJ1-2; d_call: TRBD1; v_call: TRBV5-1; cdr3_aa: CASSLQGDFGYGYTF; cdr3_nt: TGCGCCAGCAGCTTACAGGGGGATTTCGGATATGGCTACACCTTC
clone_size: -; cdr3_length: 14; j_call: TRBJ2-7; d_call: -; v_call: TRBV5-4; cdr3_aa: CASSLSLGTYEQYF; cdr3_nt: TGTGCCAGCAGCTTGTCCCTCGGAACCTACGAGCAGTACTTC
clone_size: -; cdr3_length: 17; j_call: TRBJ1-3; d_call: -; v_call: TRBV5-1; cdr3_aa: CASSSSRYQGSGNTIYF; cdr3_nt: TGCGCCAGCAGCTCTAGCCGTTATCAGGGCTCTGGAAACACCATATATTTT
clone_size: -; cdr3_length: 14; j_call: TRBJ2-5; d_call: -; v_call: TRBV5-1; cdr3_aa: CASSSEGVPETQYF; cdr3_nt: TGCGCCAGCAGCTCCGAGGGAGTCCCAGAGACCCAGTACTTC
clone_size: -; cdr3_length: 16; j_call: TRBJ2-3; d_call: TRBD1; v_call: TRBV7-9; cdr3_aa: CASSLLGQGVADTQYF; cdr3_nt: TGTGCCAGCAGCTTACTCGGACAGGGGGTCGCAGATACGCAGTATTTT
clone_size: -; cdr3_length: 15; j_call: TRBJ2-2; d_call: TRBD2; v_call: TRBV5-1; cdr3_aa: CASTVLAGDTGELFF; cdr3_nt: TGCGCCAGCACCGTACTAGCGGGGGACACCGGGGAGCTGTTTTTT
clone_size: -; cdr3_length: 16; j_call: TRBJ2-5; d_call: TRBD1; v_call: TRBV7-7; cdr3_aa: CASSSNLPGQGGTQYF; cdr3_nt: TGTGCTAGCAGCTCAAACCTTCCGGGACAGGGCGGGACCCAGTACTTC
clone_size: -; cdr3_length: 13; j_call: TRBJ1-2; d_call: -; v_call: TRBV19; cdr3_aa: CASSIQQHYGYTF; cdr3_nt: TGTGCCAGTAGTATTCAACAGCACTATGGCTACACCTTC
clone_size: -; cdr3_length: 16; j_call: TRBJ2-2; d_call: TRBD2; v_call: TRBV2; cdr3_aa: CASSGGTRNGARELFF; cdr3_nt: TGTGCCAGCAGTGGGGGGACTAGGAATGGGGCCCGGGAGCTGTTTTTT
clone_size: -; cdr3_length: 14; j_call: TRBJ1-1; d_call: -; v_call: TRBV7-9; cdr3_aa: CASSLGGPPHEAFF; cdr3_nt: TGTGCCAGCAGCTTAGGTGGGCCCCCCCACGAAGCTTTCTTT
clone_size: -; cdr3_length: 16; j_call: TRBJ1-6; d_call: -; v_call: TRBV4-1; cdr3_aa: CASSQALNRVNSPLHF; cdr3_nt: TGCGCCAGCAGCCAAGCCCTCAACAGGGTTAATTCACCCCTCCACTTT
clone_size: -; cdr3_length: 16; j_call: TRBJ1-5; d_call: TRBD1; v_call: TRBV5-6; cdr3_aa: CASSLGDRVGVVPQHF; cdr3_nt: TGTGCCAGCAGCTTGGGGGACAGGGTTGGGGTTGTCCCCCAGCATTTT
clone_size: once; cdr3_length: 17; j_call: TRBJ2-7; d_call: TRBD1; v_call: TRBV4-2; cdr3_aa: CASSQAWRQGATYEQYF; cdr3_nt: TGTGCCAGCAGCCAAGCCTGGCGACAGGGGGCGACCTACGAGCAGTACTTC
clone_size: -; cdr3_length: 15; j_call: TRBJ2-3; d_call: TRBD2; v_call: TRBV30; cdr3_aa: CAWKGYWTSADTQYF; cdr3_nt: TGTGCCTGGAAAGGCTATTGGACTAGCGCCGATACGCAGTATTTT
clone_size: -; cdr3_length: 14; j_call: TRBJ2-3; d_call: -; v_call: TRBV6-5; cdr3_aa: CASSKGPVGDTQYF; cdr3_nt: TGTGCCAGCAGCAAGGGCCCTGTGGGAGATACGCAGTATTTT
clone_size: -; cdr3_length: 14; j_call: TRBJ2-5; d_call: TRBD2; v_call: TRBV2; cdr3_aa: CAIGGTSGGETQYF; cdr3_nt: TGTGCCATCGGCGGGACTAGCGGGGGGGAGACCCAGTACTTC
clone_size: once; cdr3_length: 11; j_call: TRBJ2-2; d_call: -; v_call: TRBV10-3; cdr3_aa: CAAQGNGELFF; cdr3_nt: TGTGCCGCCCAGGGTAACGGGGAGCTGTTTTTT